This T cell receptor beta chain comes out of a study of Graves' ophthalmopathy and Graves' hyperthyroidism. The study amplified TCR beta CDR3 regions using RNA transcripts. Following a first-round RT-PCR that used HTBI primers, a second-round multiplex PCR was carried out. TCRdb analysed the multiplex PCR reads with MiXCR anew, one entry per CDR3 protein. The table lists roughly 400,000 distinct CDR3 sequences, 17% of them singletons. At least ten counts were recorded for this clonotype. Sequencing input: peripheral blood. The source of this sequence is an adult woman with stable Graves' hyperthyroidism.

The CDR3 bases are TGTGCCAGCAGGTTACCAGCGGGAGGTGGTAGCGAGCAGTACTTC. This sequence encodes CASRLPAGGGSEQYF. The chain has TRBV28 and TRBJ2-7, with 9 bases lining up with TRBD2. V dropped 6 bases and J dropped 6; count of bases not matched to a gene: 12. The length of the CDR3 is 15 residues. Germline V gene lookup returns CDR1 MDHEN and CDR2 SYDVKM.